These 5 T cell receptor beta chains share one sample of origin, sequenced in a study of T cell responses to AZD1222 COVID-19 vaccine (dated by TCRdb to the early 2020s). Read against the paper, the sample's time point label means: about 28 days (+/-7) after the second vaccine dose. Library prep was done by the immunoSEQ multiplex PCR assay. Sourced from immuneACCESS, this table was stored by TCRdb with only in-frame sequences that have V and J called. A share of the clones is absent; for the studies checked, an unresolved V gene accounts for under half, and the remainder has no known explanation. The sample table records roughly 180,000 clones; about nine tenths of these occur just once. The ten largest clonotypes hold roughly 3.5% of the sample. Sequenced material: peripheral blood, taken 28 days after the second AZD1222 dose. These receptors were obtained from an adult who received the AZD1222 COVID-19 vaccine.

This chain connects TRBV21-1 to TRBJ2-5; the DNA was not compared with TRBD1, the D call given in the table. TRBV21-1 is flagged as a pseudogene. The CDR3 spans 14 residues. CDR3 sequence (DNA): TGTGCCAGCCCTATTCGACAGGGATCGGAGACCCAGTACTTC. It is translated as CASPIRQGSETQYF.

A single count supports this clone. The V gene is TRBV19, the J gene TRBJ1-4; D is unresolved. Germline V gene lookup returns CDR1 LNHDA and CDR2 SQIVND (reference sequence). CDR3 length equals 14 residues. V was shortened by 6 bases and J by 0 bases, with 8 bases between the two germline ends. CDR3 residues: CASRRAATNEKLFF. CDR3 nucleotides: TGTGCCAGTAGGAGGGCGGCAACTAATGAAAAACTGTTTTTT.

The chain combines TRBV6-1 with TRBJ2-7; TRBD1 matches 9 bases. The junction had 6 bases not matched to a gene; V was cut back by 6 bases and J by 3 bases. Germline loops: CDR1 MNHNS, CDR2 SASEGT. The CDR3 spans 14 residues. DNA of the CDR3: TGTGCCAGCAGGAAGACAGGGGGAGGCTACGAGCAGTACTTC. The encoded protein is CASRKTGGGYEQYF.

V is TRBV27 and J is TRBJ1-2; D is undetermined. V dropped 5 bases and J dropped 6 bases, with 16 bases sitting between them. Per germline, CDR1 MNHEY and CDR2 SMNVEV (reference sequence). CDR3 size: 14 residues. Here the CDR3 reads CASSPHLGRDGYTF. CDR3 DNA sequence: TGTGCCAGCAGTCCGCACCTCGGAAGGGATGGCTACACCTTC.

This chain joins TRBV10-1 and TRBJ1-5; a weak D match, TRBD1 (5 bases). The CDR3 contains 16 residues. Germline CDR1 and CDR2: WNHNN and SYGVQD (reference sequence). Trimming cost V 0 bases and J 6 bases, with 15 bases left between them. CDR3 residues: CASSESPAGSGQPQHF. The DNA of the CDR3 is TGCGCCAGCAGTGAGTCCCCGGCAGGGTCTGGTCAGCCCCAGCATTTT.